The clone carrying this T cell receptor beta chain was found a few times. The antigen remains unidentified. The sample comes from a study of cytomegalovirus exposure and HLA in healthy donors. Overall study results and limits: Prediction of most subjects' HLA-A and HLA-B alleles by TCR beta sequences was reportedly accurate.

Between the trimmed V and J ends, which lost 3 bases and 4 bases, there was a span of 16 bases. Germline values: CDR1 LNHDA, CDR2 SQIVND (reference sequence). This CDR3 has 15 residues. With 60 Vbeta and 13 Jbeta primers, the PCR was carried out. Clones were sequenced by immunoSEQ multiplex PCR, and TCRdb holds only the in-frame ones, with some missing. Of 100,000 or so clones listed, less than 65% were seen once; the top ten hold around 5.5%. The receptor was isolated from a woman between 25 and 40 years old in good health and CMV-seropositive. The rearrangement joins TRBV19 to TRBJ2-7; D is possibly TRBD1 (6 bases). Material for sequencing was PBMCs. The CDR3 coding sequence is TGTGCCAGTAGTATCTCAACTAGAGGGGGTTACGAGCAGTACTTC. Residues: CASSISTRGGYEQYF.